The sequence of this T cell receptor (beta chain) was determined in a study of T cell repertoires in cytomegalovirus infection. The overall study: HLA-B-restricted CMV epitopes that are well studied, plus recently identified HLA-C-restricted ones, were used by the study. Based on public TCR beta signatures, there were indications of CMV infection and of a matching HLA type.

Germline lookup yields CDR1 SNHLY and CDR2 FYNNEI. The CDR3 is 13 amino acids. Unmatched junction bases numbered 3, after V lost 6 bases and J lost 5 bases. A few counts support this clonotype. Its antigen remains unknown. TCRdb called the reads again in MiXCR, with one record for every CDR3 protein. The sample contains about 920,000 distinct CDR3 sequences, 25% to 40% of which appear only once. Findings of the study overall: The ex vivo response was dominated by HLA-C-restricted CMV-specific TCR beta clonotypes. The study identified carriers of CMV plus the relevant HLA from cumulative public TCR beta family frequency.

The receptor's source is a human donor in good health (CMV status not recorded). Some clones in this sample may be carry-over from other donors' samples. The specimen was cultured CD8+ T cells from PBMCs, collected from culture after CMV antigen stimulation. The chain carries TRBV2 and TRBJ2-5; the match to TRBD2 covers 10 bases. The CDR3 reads CASRLAGAETQYF. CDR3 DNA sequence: TGTGCCAGCAGGCTAGCGGGGGCTGAGACCCAGTACTTC. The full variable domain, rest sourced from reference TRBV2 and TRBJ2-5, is EPEVTQTPSHQVTQMGQEVILRCVPISNHLYFYWYRQILGQKVEFLVSFYNNEISEKSEIFDDQFSVERPDGSNFTLKIRSTKLEDSAMYFCASRLAGAETQYFGPGTRLLVL.